A selection of T cell receptor beta chains follows, all from one sample in a study of T cells after yellow fever vaccination. One entry per CDR3 protein results from TCRdb running MiXCR on the 5' RACE reads. This sample yields some 600,000 distinct CDR3 sequences, of which 12% are seen a single time; 15% belongs to the top ten. The sequencing used PBMCs, collected on the day of the yellow fever booster vaccination. Source of these receptors: a man younger than 45 who received the YFV17D yellow fever vaccine. The CDR3 runs from the conserved cysteine through the conserved F or W. The order of the fields is CDR3 length, D gene, V gene, J gene, clone size, CDR3 protein, CDR3 DNA. A D gene is named only where the DNA matches it firmly. Size is omitted from some rows. Given values are once, few, many or a class for expanded clones.

>19|TRBD2|TRBV23-1|TRBJ2-3|NA
CASNPAGTSGSTAADTQYF
TGCGCCAGCAATCCCGCCGGGACTAGCGGATCGACGGCGGCAGATACGCAGTATTTT
>18|NA|TRBV6-5|TRBJ2-3|few
CASSLQSTYTSSTDTQYF
TGTGCCAGCAGCTTACAGAGCACCTATACCTCTAGCACAGATACGCAGTATTTT
>15|TRBD2|TRBV20-1|TRBJ2-5|few
CSAMRTSGGQETQYF
TGCAGTGCGATGAGGACTAGCGGGGGGCAAGAGACCCAGTACTTC
>14|NA|TRBV18|TRBJ2-3|NA
CASSPPLSTDTQYF
TGTGCCAGCTCACCACCTTTGAGCACAGATACGCAGTATTTT
>16|TRBD2|TRBV27|TRBJ2-1|NA
CASTGLAGPSYNEQFF
TGTGCCAGCACGGGACTAGCGGGACCCTCCTACAATGAGCAGTTCTTC
>15|NA|TRBV9|TRBJ2-7|few
CASSVGVRGYYEQYF
TGTGCCAGCAGCGTAGGTGTCAGGGGTTACTACGAGCAGTACTTC
>15|NA|TRBV25-1|TRBJ2-2|NA
CASSEPGGGIGELFF
TGTGCCAGCAGTGAACCGGGAGGGGGCATCGGGGAGCTGTTTTTT
>15|TRBD1|TRBV7-6|TRBJ2-7|few
CASSPRGTGSYEQYF
TGTGCCAGCAGCCCCCGGGGGACAGGGAGTTACGAGCAGTACTTC
>15|NA|TRBV7-2|TRBJ2-7|NA
CASSRGAGNLREQYF
TGTGCCAGCAGCCGAGGGGCGGGGAATCTGCGGGAGCAGTACTTC
>15|NA|TRBV20-1|TRBJ2-7|NA
CSATSLVAANYEQYF
TGCAGTGCTACCTCCTTGGTAGCGGCTAACTACGAGCAGTACTTC
>15|TRBD1|TRBV6-2/TRBV6-3|TRBJ2-7|few
CASRRLDRVSYEQYF
TGTGCCAGCCGCCGGTTGGACAGGGTTTCCTACGAGCAGTACTTC
>11|NA|TRBV20-1|TRBJ2-5|few
CSANRDVTQYF
TGCAGTGCTAACCGGGATGTGACCCAGTACTTC
>13|TRBD2|TRBV5-1|TRBJ2-1|many
CASGSGSGNEQFF
TGCGCCAGCGGTAGCGGGAGCGGTAATGAGCAGTTCTTC
>13|NA|TRBV11-2|TRBJ1-5|few
CASSQGLNGPQHF
TGTGCCAGCAGCCAAGGGTTGAACGGGCCCCAGCATTTT
>13|NA|TRBV18|TRBJ1-1|NA
CASSPFGGTEAFF
TGTGCCAGCTCACCATTCGGGGGCACTGAAGCTTTCTTT
>14|NA|TRBV5-1|TRBJ2-7|many
CASSLSSKIHEQYF
TGCGCCAGCAGCTTGAGCTCCAAGATTCACGAGCAGTACTTC
>16|TRBD1|TRBV7-2|TRBJ1-6|NA
CASSVHGTGNKPPLHF
TGTGCCAGCAGCGTACACGGGACAGGCAATAAGCCACCCCTCCACTTT
>13|NA|TRBV20-1|TRBJ2-3|NA
CSATGRRTDTQYF
TGCAGTGCGACTGGACGCCGAACAGATACGCAGTATTTT
>14|NA|TRBV2|TRBJ1-5|NA
CASSGGLSNQPQHF
TGTGCCAGCAGTGGGGGGCTTAGCAATCAGCCCCAGCATTTT
>13|NA|TRBV20-1|TRBJ2-3|few
CSASRSGADTQYF
TGCAGTGCTAGTAGGTCGGGGGCAGATACGCAGTATTTT
>15|TRBD2|TRBV20-1|TRBJ2-7|few
CSAFALLAGVYEQYF
TGCAGTGCTTTCGCCTTACTAGCGGGAGTCTACGAGCAGTACTTC
>12|NA|TRBV20-1|TRBJ1-2|NA
CSAERESDGYTF
TGCAGTGCTGAGAGGGAATCGGACGGCTACACCTTC
>13|NA|TRBV25-1|TRBJ1-5|NA
CASSALGGQPQHF
TGTGCCAGCAGTGCACTGGGGGGTCAGCCCCAGCATTTT
>12|NA|TRBV9|TRBJ1-2|few
CASSDRRYGYTF
TGTGCCAGCAGCGACCGCCGCTATGGCTACACCTTC
>15|TRBD1|TRBV9|TRBJ2-3|few
CASSVGGQGSDTQYF
TGTGCCAGCAGCGTAGGTGGACAGGGGTCAGATACGCAGTATTTT
>18|NA|TRBV2|TRBJ2-3|NA
CASSRLGGTGAITDTQYF
TGTGCCAGCAGCCGACTGGGGGGCACGGGGGCGATCACAGATACGCAGTATTTT
>15|NA|TRBV20-1|TRBJ2-1|few
CSARDWRDSYNEQFF
TGCAGTGCTAGAGATTGGCGGGACTCCTACAATGAGCAGTTCTTC
>18|TRBD2|TRBV11-2|TRBJ2-1|NA
CASSMGLAGLRGVHEQFF
TGTGCCAGCAGCATGGGACTAGCGGGACTACGCGGGGTCCATGAGCAGTTCTTC
>17|NA|TRBV27|TRBJ1-2|few
CASSLWGPGVAGNGYTF
TGTGCCAGCAGTTTATGGGGGCCAGGGGTGGCAGGGAATGGCTACACCTTC
>15|TRBD2|TRBV5-4|TRBJ2-7|NA
CPTSLGREASYEQYF
TGTCCCACCTCCCTTGGGCGGGAGGCGTCCTACGAGCAGTACTTC
>14|NA|TRBV11-2|TRBJ2-7|NA
CASSLQPGPYEQYF
TGTGCCAGCAGCCTCCAACCGGGTCCCTACGAGCAGTACTTC
>17|TRBD2|TRBV7-2|TRBJ2-5|few
CASSLEASGSRRETQYF
TGTGCCAGCAGCTTAGAAGCTAGCGGGAGCAGGCGAGAGACCCAGTACTTC
>12|NA|TRBV28|TRBJ2-7|few
CASTQPDYEQYF
TGTGCCAGCACACAGCCAGATTACGAGCAGTACTTC
>15|TRBD2|TRBV20-1|TRBJ2-5|NA
CSARDGAGGRETQYF
TGCAGTGCTAGAGATGGAGCGGGAGGTAGGGAGACCCAGTACTTC
>12|NA|TRBV20-1|TRBJ2-5|NA
CSAKAAAETQYF
TGCAGTGCTAAGGCGGCGGCAGAGACCCAGTACTTC
>14|NA|TRBV12-3/TRBV12-4|TRBJ2-5|NA
CASSSVGPQETQYF
TGTGCCAGCAGTTCCGTCGGACCCCAAGAGACCCAGTACTTC
>13|NA|TRBV4-3|TRBJ1-4|NA
CASSQETRAKLFF
TGCGCCAGCAGCCAAGAGACCCGGGCAAAACTGTTTTTT
>14|NA|TRBV11-3|TRBJ2-5|NA
CASSEGGSVETQYF
TGTGCCAGCAGCGAGGGGGGGTCCGTGGAGACCCAGTACTTC
>16|TRBD2|TRBV7-2|TRBJ2-1|NA
CASYLWGGISYNEQFF
TGTGCCAGCTACCTTTGGGGGGGGATCTCCTACAATGAGCAGTTCTTC
>15|TRBD1|TRBV6-1|TRBJ1-4|few
CASRWTGASNEKLFF
TGTGCCAGCAGATGGACAGGGGCGTCAAATGAAAAACTGTTTTTT
>15|NA|TRBV20-1|TRBJ2-1|few
CSARVAGVRYNEQFF
TGCAGTGCTAGAGTTGCTGGGGTCAGATACAATGAGCAGTTCTTC
>16|NA|TRBV10-3|TRBJ2-3|few
CAISERRLNSTDTQYF
TGTGCCATCAGTGAGCGGCGACTAAACTCCACAGATACGCAGTATTTT
>15|NA|TRBV29-1|TRBJ2-5|NA
CSVEGGRVPKETQYF
TGCAGCGTTGAAGGGGGCAGGGTACCGAAAGAGACCCAGTACTTC
>16|NA|TRBV19|TRBJ1-2|few
CASRGPGTLRDPGYTF
TGTGCCAGCCGAGGGCCTGGCACGCTGCGGGATCCTGGCTACACCTTC
>14|NA|TRBV6-1|TRBJ2-1|NA
CASSDPGRDNEQFF
TGTGCCAGCAGTGATCCGGGCCGGGACAATGAGCAGTTCTTC
>17|TRBD1|TRBV6-2/TRBV6-3|TRBJ1-6|NA
CASSTTLGQLSNSPLHF
TGTGCCAGCAGTACGACCCTGGGACAGCTCTCGAATTCACCCCTCCACTTT
>17|NA|TRBV5-1|TRBJ2-3|few
CASSLARSTLDTDTQYF
TGCGCCAGCAGCTTGGCAAGATCCACCTTAGACACAGATACGCAGTATTTT